Listed below are T cell receptor beta chains from one sample, sequenced in a study of blood T cell repertoires in COVID-19. Sequenced by immunoSEQ multiplex PCR; TCRdb stores in-frame clones only, minus some. Here the sample spans 130,000 to 150,000 clones, roughly 88% being singletons. The sequencing input was PBMCs or T cells enriched from blood (not recorded which). Receptors originate from a woman in her thirties with acute COVID-19. Both conserved end residues are part of each CDR3. The D gene is left open where the match is weak.

D	V	J	CDR3
TRBD1	TRBV9	TRBJ1-2	CASSVGQGNYGYTF
.	TRBV5-1	TRBJ2-1	CASSLEGGTVYNEQFF
TRBD1	TRBV5-1	TRBJ1-3	CASSRDSYSGNTIYF
TRBD2	TRBV10-3	TRBJ2-7	CAISESDGRAPEQYF
TRBD1	TRBV28	TRBJ2-2	CASSLPPWGTVDTGELFF
TRBD1	TRBV28	TRBJ1-6	CASRPDRGIGSPLHF
.	TRBV6-5	TRBJ1-1	CASSFDGVAEAFF
.	TRBV21-1	TRBJ2-5	CASSKEGPQGRTPTQYF
TRBD1	TRBV4-2	TRBJ1-2	CASKPGQVNYGYTF
TRBD1	TRBV7-9	TRBJ1-1	CASSFGQGSEAFF
TRBD1	TRBV19	TRBJ1-2	CASGETGGGYGYTF
.	TRBV18	TRBJ2-5	CASSPSLQETQYF
.	TRBV7-3	TRBJ2-2	CASSLRPGELFF
.	TRBV28	TRBJ2-7	CASRGDNSYEQYF
.	TRBV2	TRBJ2-5	CASSEVRVSETQYF
.	TRBV11-1	TRBJ2-1	CASSLVVSSYNEQFF
TRBD1	TRBV28	TRBJ1-2	CASSLPFSQGAEGYTF
.	TRBV5-3	TRBJ2-3	CARSSRDTQYF
.	TRBV7-2	TRBJ1-5	CASSLEGQLNQPQHF
TRBD2	TRBV10-3	TRBJ2-1	CAISKIRAGAPDPYNEQFF
TRBD1	TRBV9	TRBJ2-3	CASSSTSDRELTDTQYF
.	TRBV11-2	TRBJ2-7	CASSEGLGSSYEQYF
.	TRBV7-9	TRBJ1-5	CASSLAAGQPQHF
.	TRBV19	TRBJ2-7	CASSNYRASFEQYF
TRBD2	TRBV7-3	TRBJ2-1	CASSSDAAGVIGEQFF
TRBD1	TRBV27	TRBJ2-7	CASRPGQGPGEQYF
TRBD2	TRBV27	TRBJ2-3	CASSSKAGGTDTQYF
.	TRBV27	TRBJ1-4	CASSPHRVGGRYNEKLFF
TRBD2	TRBV7-9	TRBJ2-1	CASSWLLAGAIRAYNEQFF
.	TRBV11-2	TRBJ1-2	CASSLGRGVGYGYTF
.	TRBV14	TRBJ1-4	CASSPRAGTNEKLFF
.	TRBV6-1	TRBJ1-2	CASSEAEGSGYTF
.	TRBV25-1	TRBJ2-7	CASNNAGEQYF
.	TRBV7-9	TRBJ2-1	CASSSGTGSYNEQFF
.	TRBV7-2	TRBJ2-3	CASSSSTDTQYF
TRBD2	TRBV19	TRBJ2-1	CASRGRGVAGALNEQFF
.	TRBV4-1	TRBJ2-2	CATRGLDAGELFF
.	TRBV15	TRBJ2-4	CATGGLSKNIQYF
TRBD1	TRBV4-3	TRBJ2-3	CASSQGPIRDRENTQYF
TRBD1	TRBV24-1	TRBJ1-5	CATSTGDNQPQHF
TRBD2	TRBV27	TRBJ2-7	CASSPGGGYDEQYF
.	TRBV19	TRBJ2-7	CASSTRELAYEQYF
TRBD1	TRBV28	TRBJ1-6	CASHWGQGPSPLHF
TRBD1	TRBV29-1	TRBJ2-7	CSVAWTGGFVEQYF
.	TRBV28	TRBJ1-2	CASQVGGSGGYTF
.	TRBV4-2	TRBJ2-1	CASSRLPGTETYNEQFF
TRBD2	TRBV15	TRBJ2-7	CATSRDPGTSLSEQYF
.	TRBV2	TRBJ2-7	CASSITVYEQYF
.	TRBV6-1	TRBJ1-1	CASSDLSRQVNTEAFF
.	TRBV7-9	TRBJ1-1	CASSSRRELNTEAFF
TRBD2	TRBV28	TRBJ2-2	CASSFAGGNTGELFF
TRBD2	TRBV4-2	TRBJ2-7	CASSQDASGSPYEQYF